These T cell receptor beta chains were read from a single sample in a study of blood T cell repertoires in COVID-19. Clones were read by immunoSEQ multiplex PCR, and TCRdb kept only the in-frame ones, dropping some. The sample has some 270,000 clones; around 84% are singletons. Source material: peripheral blood. The receptor set was obtained from a woman aged 40-49 years who had recovered from COVID-19. Each CDR3 is given with its conserved first and last residue. Each record gives: clone size, D gene, J gene, V gene, CDR3 protein, CDR3 DNA. D genes are given only for firm matches. Expanded clones get a size class; other rows say once, few or many, or leave the size out.

clone size: .; D gene: TRBD2; J gene: TRBJ2-4; V gene: TRBV2; CDR3 protein: CASSRYRTSGVF; CDR3 DNA: TGTGCCAGCAGCCGCTACCGTACTAGCGGGGTCTTC
clone size: .; D gene: TRBD1; J gene: TRBJ2-7; V gene: TRBV6-2/TRBV6-3; CDR3 protein: CASSYIRGQGASYEQYF; CDR3 DNA: TGTGCCAGCAGTTACATCCGGGGACAGGGGGCCTCCTACGAGCAGTACTTC
clone size: once; D gene: .; J gene: TRBJ2-7; V gene: TRBV11-3; CDR3 protein: CASSLAAGAGVYEQYF; CDR3 DNA: TGTGCCAGCAGCTTAGCCGCGGGGGCAGGAGTCTACGAGCAGTACTTC
clone size: .; D gene: TRBD1; J gene: TRBJ2-5; V gene: TRBV3-1/TRBV3-2; CDR3 protein: CASREQGAFRETQYF; CDR3 DNA: TGTGCCAGCAGGGAACAGGGGGCTTTCCGAGAGACCCAGTACTTC
clone size: .; D gene: TRBD2; J gene: TRBJ2-5; V gene: TRBV7-9; CDR3 protein: CASRSGGGIETQYF; CDR3 DNA: TGTGCCAGCAGATCTGGCGGGGGTATAGAGACCCAGTACTTC
clone size: .; D gene: .; J gene: TRBJ1-2; V gene: TRBV4-1; CDR3 protein: CASSQARTANYGYTF; CDR3 DNA: TGCGCCAGCAGCCAAGCCAGGACAGCGAACTATGGCTACACCTTC
clone size: .; D gene: TRBD1; J gene: TRBJ2-5; V gene: TRBV5-1; CDR3 protein: CASRPTGQVQTQYF; CDR3 DNA: TGCGCCAGCAGACCGACCGGACAGGTTCAGACCCAGTACTTC
clone size: .; D gene: TRBD1; J gene: TRBJ1-2; V gene: TRBV18; CDR3 protein: CASSPRQGEGYTF; CDR3 DNA: TGTGCCAGCTCACCTCGACAGGGTGAAGGCTACACCTTC
clone size: .; D gene: TRBD2; J gene: TRBJ2-1; V gene: TRBV30; CDR3 protein: CAWSPLAGGNEQFF; CDR3 DNA: TGTGCCTGGAGCCCACTAGCGGGCGGGAATGAGCAGTTCTTC
clone size: .; D gene: TRBD1; J gene: TRBJ1-2; V gene: TRBV5-4; CDR3 protein: CASGTGASYGYTF; CDR3 DNA: TGTGCCAGCGGGACAGGCGCTTCTTATGGCTACACCTTC
clone size: few; D gene: TRBD1; J gene: TRBJ1-3; V gene: TRBV27; CDR3 protein: CASSPKGQGASGNTIYF; CDR3 DNA: TGTGCCAGCAGTCCCAAAGGACAGGGGGCCTCTGGAAACACCATATATTTT
clone size: .; D gene: .; J gene: TRBJ1-2; V gene: TRBV27; CDR3 protein: CASSSQGVGGYTF; CDR3 DNA: TGTGCCAGCAGTTCACAGGGAGTGGGCGGCTACACCTTC
clone size: .; D gene: .; J gene: TRBJ2-1; V gene: TRBV27; CDR3 protein: CASSLFHRWGDEQFF; CDR3 DNA: TGTGCCAGCAGTTTATTCCATAGGTGGGGGGATGAGCAGTTCTTC
clone size: .; D gene: .; J gene: TRBJ1-6; V gene: TRBV28; CDR3 protein: CASSLGGRQNNSPLHF; CDR3 DNA: TGTGCCAGCAGTTTGGGCGGTCGACAGAATAATTCACCCCTCCACTTT